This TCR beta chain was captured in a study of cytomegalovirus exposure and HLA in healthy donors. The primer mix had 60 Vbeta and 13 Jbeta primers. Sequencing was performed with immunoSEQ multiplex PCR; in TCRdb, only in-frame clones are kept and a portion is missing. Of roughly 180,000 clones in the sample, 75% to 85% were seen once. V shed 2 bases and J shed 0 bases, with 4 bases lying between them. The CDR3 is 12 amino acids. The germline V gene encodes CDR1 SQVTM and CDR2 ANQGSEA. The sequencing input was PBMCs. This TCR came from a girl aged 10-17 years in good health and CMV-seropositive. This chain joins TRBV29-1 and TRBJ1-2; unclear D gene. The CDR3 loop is CSVEQANYGYTF. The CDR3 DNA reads TGCAGCGTTGAACAGGCTAACTATGGCTACACCTTC.